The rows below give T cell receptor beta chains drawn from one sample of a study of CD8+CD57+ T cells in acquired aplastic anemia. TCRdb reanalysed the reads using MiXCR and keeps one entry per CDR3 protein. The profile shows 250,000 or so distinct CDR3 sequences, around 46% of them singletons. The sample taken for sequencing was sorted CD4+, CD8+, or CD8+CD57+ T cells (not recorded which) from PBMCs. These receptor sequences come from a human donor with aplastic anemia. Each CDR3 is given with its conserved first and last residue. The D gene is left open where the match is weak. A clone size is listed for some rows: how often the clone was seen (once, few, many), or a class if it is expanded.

CDR3 DNA: TGCAGTGCTAGGAGGACCCCCACTAACTATGGCTACACCTTC
CDR3 protein: CSARRTPTNYGYTF
D gene: -
clone size: -
V gene: TRBV20-1
J gene: TRBJ1-2

CDR3 DNA: TGCGCCAGCAGCCAGCTAGCGGGTATCTCCTACGAGCAGTACTTC
CDR3 protein: CASSQLAGISYEQYF
D gene: TRBD2
clone size: many
V gene: TRBV4-1
J gene: TRBJ2-7

CDR3 DNA: TGTGCCAGCAGCTCAGGCCCCTCTAGCGGGGGGGCGGATACGCAGTATTTT
CDR3 protein: CASSSGPSSGGADTQYF
D gene: TRBD2
clone size: many
V gene: TRBV11-2
J gene: TRBJ2-3

CDR3 DNA: TGCAGTGCTAGCGACAGGGCATCCTACGAGCAGTACTTC
CDR3 protein: CSASDRASYEQYF
D gene: TRBD1
clone size: many
V gene: TRBV20-1
J gene: TRBJ2-7

CDR3 DNA: TGTGCCAGCAGTCCGACAGGAACCTACGAGCAGTACTTC
CDR3 protein: CASSPTGTYEQYF
D gene: -
clone size: many
V gene: TRBV6-5
J gene: TRBJ2-7

CDR3 DNA: TGTGCCAGTAGTTGGTCGACAGGTTTCGAATACGAGCAGTACTTC
CDR3 protein: CASSWSTGFEYEQYF
D gene: -
clone size: -
V gene: TRBV19
J gene: TRBJ2-7

CDR3 DNA: TGTGCCAGCAGTGATGAAGCGGGGGGGCCAGATACGCAGTATTTT
CDR3 protein: CASSDEAGGPDTQYF
D gene: TRBD2
clone size: -
V gene: TRBV10-3
J gene: TRBJ2-3

CDR3 DNA: TGTGCCAGTAGAAAATTTGAGGACGAGAATTCACCCCTCCACTTT
CDR3 protein: CASRKFEDENSPLHF
D gene: -
clone size: -
V gene: TRBV24-1
J gene: TRBJ1-6

CDR3 DNA: TGTGCCACCAGAAATGGAGTGAGCGGGAGCACAGATACGCAGTATTTT
CDR3 protein: CATRNGVSGSTDTQYF
D gene: -
clone size: -
V gene: TRBV15
J gene: TRBJ2-3

CDR3 DNA: TGTGCCAGCAGCGTCCCGGGACAGGGCCTATTATCACCCCTCCACTTT
CDR3 protein: CASSVPGQGLLSPLHF
D gene: TRBD1
clone size: few
V gene: TRBV7-9
J gene: TRBJ1-6

CDR3 DNA: TGTGCCAGCAGTTACTATGCGACAGGCTATGGCTACACCTTC
CDR3 protein: CASSYYATGYGYTF
D gene: -
clone size: few
V gene: TRBV6-5
J gene: TRBJ1-2

CDR3 DNA: TGCAGTGCCCCAGGACGGGATAGTTACACTGAAGCTTTCTTT
CDR3 protein: CSAPGRDSYTEAFF
D gene: -
clone size: many
V gene: TRBV20-1
J gene: TRBJ1-1

CDR3 DNA: TGTGCCAGCAGTTTATTACAGGACCATAATTCACCCCTCCACTTT
CDR3 protein: CASSLLQDHNSPLHF
D gene: -
clone size: many
V gene: TRBV27
J gene: TRBJ1-6

CDR3 DNA: TGCAGCGTTGAGGACCGCCAAGGTTATGGCTACACCTTC
CDR3 protein: CSVEDRQGYGYTF
D gene: -
clone size: many
V gene: TRBV29-1
J gene: TRBJ1-2

CDR3 DNA: TGTGCCACCAGTGAATCGCCCTCTGGGGCCGCGGAGGGCAACGTCCTGACTTTC
CDR3 protein: CATSESPSGAAEGNVLTF
D gene: -
clone size: -
V gene: TRBV24-1
J gene: TRBJ2-6

CDR3 DNA: TGTGCCAGCAGCCGCGGGGATTGGTACGAGCAGTACTTC
CDR3 protein: CASSRGDWYEQYF
D gene: -
clone size: -
V gene: TRBV5-6
J gene: TRBJ2-7

CDR3 DNA: TGTGCCAGCAGCTTGAACAGGGATGGTGGGGCCAACGTCCTGACTTTC
CDR3 protein: CASSLNRDGGANVLTF
D gene: -
clone size: once
V gene: TRBV5-5
J gene: TRBJ2-6

CDR3 DNA: TGTGCCAGTAGTATAGTGGGTGTCGGTGGCTACACCTTC
CDR3 protein: CASSIVGVGGYTF
D gene: -
clone size: -
V gene: TRBV19
J gene: TRBJ1-2

CDR3 DNA: TGTGCCAGCAGCGTAGACGGGGTCTCCGCCGAGCAGTACTTC
CDR3 protein: CASSVDGVSAEQYF
D gene: -
clone size: -
V gene: TRBV9
J gene: TRBJ2-7

CDR3 DNA: TGTGCCAGCAGTTTATCCCGGAGCACTGAAGCTTTCTTT
CDR3 protein: CASSLSRSTEAFF
D gene: -
clone size: -
V gene: TRBV27
J gene: TRBJ1-1

CDR3 DNA: TGTGCCATCCGGGACATGTTCGACGAGCAGTACTTC
CDR3 protein: CAIRDMFDEQYF
D gene: -
clone size: -
V gene: TRBV10-3
J gene: TRBJ2-7

CDR3 DNA: TGTGCCAGCAGTGGGGACAGCTCCTATAATTCACCCCTCCACTTT
CDR3 protein: CASSGDSSYNSPLHF
D gene: TRBD1
clone size: many
V gene: TRBV6-5
J gene: TRBJ1-6

CDR3 DNA: TGTGCCAGCAGTGACGGGACAAATTCACCCCTCCACTTT
CDR3 protein: CASSDGTNSPLHF
D gene: -
clone size: large
V gene: TRBV6-4
J gene: TRBJ1-6

CDR3 DNA: TGTGCCAGCAGCTTAGGGACAGGGGACTACAATGAGCAGTTCTTC
CDR3 protein: CASSLGTGDYNEQFF
D gene: TRBD1
clone size: many
V gene: TRBV7-9
J gene: TRBJ2-1

CDR3 DNA: TGCAGTGCTAGAGATCGGGCTAGAAAGGGGCAAGAGACCCAGTACTTC
CDR3 protein: CSARDRARKGQETQYF
D gene: -
clone size: many
V gene: TRBV20-1
J gene: TRBJ2-5

CDR3 DNA: TGTGCCAGCAGCTTACTACTAGCGGGAGTTGACGGGACCCAGCATTTT
CDR3 protein: CASSLLLAGVDGTQHF
D gene: -
clone size: -
V gene: TRBV7-2
J gene: TRBJ1-5

CDR3 DNA: TGTGCCAGCAGCCCCCCCGGGGACTCGGTAAAGGATACGCAGTATTTT
CDR3 protein: CASSPPGDSVKDTQYF
D gene: -
clone size: many
V gene: TRBV7-8
J gene: TRBJ2-3

CDR3 DNA: TGTGCCAGCAGCTTAGCCCCCAGGGAGACCCAGTACTTC
CDR3 protein: CASSLAPRETQYF
D gene: -
clone size: -
V gene: TRBV11-3
J gene: TRBJ2-5

CDR3 DNA: TGTGCCAGCAGCCTAGCCCGAGGGGGCGCGATTTCTTACACAAATCAGCCCCAGCATTTT
CDR3 protein: CASSLARGGAISYTNQPQHF
D gene: TRBD1
clone size: many
V gene: TRBV7-8
J gene: TRBJ1-5

CDR3 DNA: TGTGCCAGCTCACCTACAGATAGCAATCAGCCCCAGCATTTT
CDR3 protein: CASSPTDSNQPQHF
D gene: -
clone size: -
V gene: TRBV18
J gene: TRBJ1-5

CDR3 DNA: TGTGCCAGCCCGGGACAGGGATCCTACGAGCAGTACTTC
CDR3 protein: CASPGQGSYEQYF
D gene: TRBD1
clone size: -
V gene: TRBV25-1
J gene: TRBJ2-7

CDR3 DNA: TGTGCCACCAGTGATTTGTATGCCGGGAGAGTAGATACGCAGTATTTT
CDR3 protein: CATSDLYAGRVDTQYF
D gene: -
clone size: once
V gene: TRBV24-1
J gene: TRBJ2-3

CDR3 DNA: TGTGCCAGTTCTTGGCCAGCGGGAGGGCGCTACAATGAGCAGTTCTTC
CDR3 protein: CASSWPAGGRYNEQFF
D gene: TRBD2
clone size: -
V gene: TRBV7-8
J gene: TRBJ2-1

CDR3 DNA: TGTGCCAGCAGTGAAGGGGCCACCTACAATGAGCAGTTCTTC
CDR3 protein: CASSEGATYNEQFF
D gene: -
clone size: once
V gene: TRBV2
J gene: TRBJ2-1

CDR3 DNA: TGTGCCAGTAGTATGCAAGAGACCCAGTACTTC
CDR3 protein: CASSMQETQYF
D gene: -
clone size: many
V gene: TRBV19
J gene: TRBJ2-5

CDR3 DNA: TGCGCCAGCAGCCGAGGGACGGATGACGAAGAGCAGTACTTC
CDR3 protein: CASSRGTDDEEQYF
D gene: -
clone size: -
V gene: TRBV5-1
J gene: TRBJ2-7

CDR3 DNA: TGCAGCGTTGGCCGATCTAATAGAGATAACAATGAGCAGTTCTTC
CDR3 protein: CSVGRSNRDNNEQFF
D gene: -
clone size: few
V gene: TRBV29-1
J gene: TRBJ2-1

CDR3 DNA: TGTGCCAGCAGTGGACTAGCGGGGAGGTACCAAGAGACCCAGTACTTC
CDR3 protein: CASSGLAGRYQETQYF
D gene: TRBD2
clone size: -
V gene: TRBV6-1
J gene: TRBJ2-5

CDR3 DNA: TGCGCCAGCAGTGAGTCGGGCGGGAACACTGAAGCTTTCTTT
CDR3 protein: CASSESGGNTEAFF
D gene: -
clone size: -
V gene: TRBV10-1
J gene: TRBJ1-1

CDR3 DNA: TGCAGTGCTAGCCCTAGCGCTAGCTCCTACGAGCAGTACTTC
CDR3 protein: CSASPSASSYEQYF
D gene: -
clone size: many
V gene: TRBV20-1
J gene: TRBJ2-7

CDR3 DNA: TGCGCCAGCAGCTTGGGGGGGCCGTCGGACACTGAAGCTTTCTTT
CDR3 protein: CASSLGGPSDTEAFF
D gene: -
clone size: -
V gene: TRBV5-1
J gene: TRBJ1-1

CDR3 DNA: TGCGCCAGCAGCCAAGATAGCCAGGGCCTGAACTATGGCTACACCTTC
CDR3 protein: CASSQDSQGLNYGYTF
D gene: -
clone size: many
V gene: TRBV4-3
J gene: TRBJ1-2

CDR3 DNA: TGTGCCAGCAGAACGGACAAGTGGTATGGCTACACCTTC
CDR3 protein: CASRTDKWYGYTF
D gene: -
clone size: -
V gene: TRBV12-3/TRBV12-4
J gene: TRBJ1-2

CDR3 DNA: TGTGCCAGCAGCTTACAGGGTTTAGGAGTGGACATTCAGTACTTC
CDR3 protein: CASSLQGLGVDIQYF
D gene: -
clone size: -
V gene: TRBV7-2
J gene: TRBJ2-4

CDR3 DNA: TGTGCCAGCAGGGAAGACACCAACTATGGCTACACTTTC
CDR3 protein: CASREDTNYGYTF
D gene: -
clone size: -
V gene: TRBV2
J gene: TRBJ1-2

CDR3 DNA: TGTGCCAGCAGTACCAGACAGGAGCACTCCTACGAGCAGTACTTC
CDR3 protein: CASSTRQEHSYEQYF
D gene: -
clone size: -
V gene: TRBV6-6
J gene: TRBJ2-7

CDR3 DNA: TGCAGCGTTGAAGTCTGGGACAGGGCCTACGAGCAGTACTTC
CDR3 protein: CSVEVWDRAYEQYF
D gene: TRBD1
clone size: many
V gene: TRBV29-1
J gene: TRBJ2-7